This TCR beta chain was observed in a study of T cells expressing NK-cell markers (dated by TCRdb to about 2020). Notes on the research overall: Fewer than ten donors provided sorted CD3+CD56+NKG2C+, CD3+CD56+NKG2C- and CD3+CD56-NKG2C+ T-cell subsets, whose TCR beta-chain repertoires were profiled. Among the eight sequenced donors, seven were HCMV-seropositive and one was HCMV-seronegative. The study sequenced eight donors, all healthy volunteers chosen at random: three men and five women. Libraries were sequenced as 2 x 150 bp reads on Illumina HiSeq 2000/2500, MiSeq or NextSeq. Overall results and qualifications from the work: Those dominant clonotypes were again the most abundant among CD3+CD56-NKG2C+ cells in several donors, at roughly 25-60.1%. In roughly 6 donors, the dominant CD3+CD56+NKG2C+ clonotypes were found to rank among the top 10 CD8+ clonotypes and to make up roughly 1.0-7.5% of CD8+ T cells. Whether the expanded NKG2C-expressing T cell clones were specific for HCMV antigens was left unclear.

Points on this clonotype: The clone's antigen remains unknown.

CDR3 length: 16 amino acids, cysteine to phenylalanine. DNA was not recorded. CDR1 SEHNR and CDR2 FQNEAQ were looked up in the germline V gene (reference sequence). The run used an Illumina HiSeq 2000. The TCR beta cDNA libraries were made using 5'RACE template switching, a step that added both a universal primer site and unique molecular identifiers. Priming for cDNA synthesis came from the TCR beta constant segment, and two successive PCR amplification steps followed. Processing in the source paper ran as follows. MIGEC was used to demultiplex reads and group the reads by UMI, and MiTCR was used to assemble and quantify clonotypes. To exclude erroneous sequences, only TCR cDNA sequences supported by at least two reads were retained. The tcR package was used for downstream repertoire analysis, and clonotypes were matched between fractions using CDR3 nucleotide sequence together with V segment. VDJmatch was used to annotate antigen specificity against VDJdb, with one amino acid substitution in CDR3 allowed. TCRdb reprocessed the reads; each CDR3 protein sequence makes one entry, and DNA is unavailable. V and J calls and clone size were set by TCRdb, not the authors. The sample table records some 340,000 distinct CDR3 sequences. Of the sample, around 4.9% falls within the top ten clones.

A commercial ELISA kit detecting HCMV-specific IgG in serum was used to determine HCMV serostatus. Peripheral blood mononuclear cells were isolated from blood by Ficoll density gradient centrifugation. The sequenced material came from blood T cells: a sorted CD56 or NKG2C T cell subset, CD4+ or CD8+ T cells, or bulk PBMC T cells (not recorded which). The TCR originated in a man between 18 and 69 years old in good health. Recombination connected TRBV7-9 to TRBJ2-2; TCRdb returns TRBD2, unconfirmable since there is no DNA. CDR3 loop: CASSSGSDSYTGELFF.